The clone carrying this T cell receptor (beta chain) showed up just a few times. Its antigen is currently unknown. These data originate in a study of T cell repertoires in cytomegalovirus infection. Study details: It was the public TCR beta signatures that indicated both CMV infection and matching HLA type. Broader study findings: Summed frequency of shared TCR beta families picked out CMV carriers who also had the relevant HLA. It was HLA-C-restricted CMV-specific TCR beta clonotypes that dominated the response ex vivo.

Trimming took off 3 bases at V and 3 bases at J, with 3 bases between the two ends. The CDR3 totals 10 residues. The germline gives CDR1 SQVTM, CDR2 ANQGSEA. TCRdb reprocessed the reads via MiXCR and lists one record per CDR3 protein. The table includes under 350,000 distinct CDR3 sequences, roughly a tenth detected once. The sample taken for sequencing was PBMCs. The chain is built from TRBV29-1 and TRBJ2-7; D unresolved. The sequence was collected from a human donor in good health (CMV status not recorded). Some clones in this sample may be carry-over from other donors' samples. The CDR3 loop reads CSVEDYEQYF. As DNA, the CDR3 is TGCAGCGTTGAGGACTACGAGCAGTACTTC.